A single sample is the source of the 25 T cell receptor beta chains below, sequenced in a study of T-cell reconstitution after alpha-beta-depleted transplantation in children (dated by TCRdb to about 2016). Points the paper makes about the study in general: Over the following months the frequencies of hyperexpanded clones went down, and after one year T-cell counts and TCRbeta diversity were mostly credited to newly produced T cells.

Library preparation used PCR. Sequencing used an Illumina HiSeq 2500. TCR library preparation used molecular barcoding, with unique molecular identifiers applied to normalize quantification of the TCRbeta repertoire. Using fastp trimming at Q25 and MiXCR clonotype assembly, TCRdb reanalyzed the public sequencing data and kept in-frame beta chains. Identical CDR3 proteins give one entry, which carries the most common genes and DNA. Recorded for this sample are about 300,000 distinct CDR3 sequences; over 7% of them occurred a single time. 8.5% to 9.5% of the sample is taken by the ten largest. The treatment or condition label, as the study defines it: allogeneic hematopoietic cell transplantation with graft depleted of TCRalphabeta T cells and CD19 B cells. Their target antigens are unknown. This sample comprised peripheral blood, obtained 360 days after TCRalphabeta/CD19-depleted stem cell transplant. These receptors were obtained from a female patient between 2 and 15 years old who had a stem cell transplant for Fanconi anemia, so the T cells may come from the graft donor.

This clonotype was observed many times. The chain employs TRBV7-9 and TRBJ2-1, with 16 bases aligning to TRBD2. Germline V CDR1 and CDR2: SEHNR, FQNEAQ (reference sequence). The CDR3 has 17 amino acids. J lost 7 bases, V lost 1 base, and 4 bases had no gene match. This CDR3 reads CASSLGGLAGGPNEQFF. The CDR3, as DNA: TGTGCCAGCAGCTTAGGGGGACTAGCGGGAGGGCCGAATGAGCAGTTCTTC.

A few counts support this clonotype. This chain joins TRBV28 and TRBJ1-2, with 8 bases aligning to TRBD1. Germline V gives CDR1 MDHEN, CDR2 SYDVKM. This CDR3 region has 11 residues. The V segment lost 10 bases and the J segment 8 bases; nucleotides outside the gene matches: 6. The CDR3 DNA sequence: TGTGCCATCGGACAGGGCGGGGGCTACACCTTC. Protein product: CAIGQGGGYTF.

The chain links TRBV12-5 to TRBJ2-7; D might be TRBD2 (6 bases). The V end was cut by 0 bases, the J end by 0 bases, with 18 bases between. Germline V lookup: CDR1 LGHNT, CDR2 FRNRAP. The CDR3 has 18 amino acids. In DNA form, the CDR3 reads TGTGCTAGTGGTTTGGTCTCCACCGGGACTGGGAGCTCCTACGAGCAGTACTTC. It encodes CASGLVSTGTGSSYEQYF.

J is TRBJ1-1 and V is TRBV12-3 or TRBV12-4; D is unclear. V gave up 8 bases and J gave up 2 bases, with 15 bases separating them. The CDR3 runs to 14 residues. CDR3 nucleotide sequence: TGTGCCAGCTCCCCTAGACACCAAAACACTGAAGCTTTCTTT. This codes for CASSPRHQNTEAFF.

The rearrangement links TRBV2 to TRBJ2-2; D perhaps matches TRBD2 (6 bases). Looked up from germline, CDR1 is SNHLY and CDR2 is FYNNEI. The V gene lost 6 bases and the J gene lost 0 bases, with 14 bases spanning the gap. The CDR3 extends over 16 amino acids. CDR3 in DNA: TGTGCCAGCAGGGGTCTAGGCGGGGCGAACACCGGGGAGCTGTTTTTT. Its translation: CASRGLGGANTGELFF.

This clonotype was seen repeatedly, ten times or more. V usage is TRBV20-1 and J usage is TRBJ2-5; no reliable D call. CDR1 and CDR2 (germline): DFQATT, SNEGSKA (reference sequence). Trimming left V 4 bases short and J 4 bases short, with 13 bases between. There are 13 residues in the CDR3. The DNA of the CDR3 is TGCAGTGCTAACTCAGAGGTTGCAGAGACCCAGTACTTC. This codes for CSANSEVAETQYF.

This clonotype came up many times. The rearrangement links TRBV20-1 to TRBJ1-2; D possibly corresponds to TRBD1 (5 bases). This CDR3 is built from 12 residues. V dropped 6 bases and J dropped 3 bases, with 11 bases sitting between them. The germline V gene has CDR1 DFQATT and CDR2 SNEGSKA (reference sequence). The CDR3 DNA is TGCAGTGCCCGGCGAGGGGACTATGGCTACACCTTC. Its protein is CSARRGDYGYTF.

J is TRBJ2-3 and V is TRBV5-1; TRBD2 agrees at 7 bases. J was trimmed by 2 bases and V by 0 bases; bases with no gene match: 6. The CDR3 covers 16 residues. CDR1 is SGHRS, CDR2 YFSETQ, per germline. CDR3 bases: TGCGCCAGCAGCTTGGAACTTCTAGCGGACACAGATACGCAGTATTTT. This codes for CASSLELLADTDTQYF.

This rearrangement joins TRBV20-1 to TRBJ2-6, with no clear D. V lost 1 base to trimming and J lost 0 bases, with 7 bases between them. CDR1 is DFQATT and CDR2 is SNEGSKA in the germline V gene (reference sequence). The CDR3 is made up of 15 amino acids. The DNA of the CDR3 is TGCAGTGCTAGAGGGTCCTACTCTGGGGCCAACGTCCTGACTTTC. As protein: CSARGSYSGANVLTF.

V gene TRBV27 combines with J gene TRBJ2-7; D uncertain. The CDR3 loop spans 13 amino acids. Germline CDR1 and CDR2: MNHEY and SMNVEV (reference sequence). Between the trimmed V and J ends, which lost 6 bases and 7 bases, there was a span of 16 bases. In DNA form, the CDR3 reads TGTGCCAGCAGCCCAGGTGGGGTAGGGGAGCAGTACGTC. Translating gives CASSPGGVGEQYV.

This clonotype was counted at least ten times. The rearrangement uses TRBV28 and TRBJ2-7, with unresolved D. V dropped 5 bases and J dropped 2 bases, with 1 base sitting between them. The V gene's germline CDR1 is MDHEN and CDR2 SYDVKM. The CDR3 has 10 amino acids. The DNA for the CDR3 is TGTGCCAGCAGTACCTACGAGCAGTACTTC. Translated: CASSTYEQYF.

The chain has TRBV12-3 or TRBV12-4 and TRBJ1-4; D unresolved. CDR3 size: 18 residues. The V end was cut by 1 base, the J end by 5 bases, with 20 bases between. CDR3 nucleotide sequence: TGTGCCAGCAGTTTAGAATTGGGCCAAGAGCTAATGAATGAAAAACTGTTTTTT. Its translation: CASSLELGQELMNEKLFF.

The chain has TRBV11-2 and TRBJ1-1, with D tentatively TRBD1 (6 bases). Germline loops: CDR1 SGHAT, CDR2 FQNNGV. The V end lost 6 bases, the J end lost 1 base, and 18 bases lay between the germline ends. CDR3 length: 16 residues. CDR3 sequence reads: CASRPIQGSSNTEAFF. The CDR3 DNA follows: TGTGCCAGCAGGCCTATCCAGGGGTCCTCGAACACTGAAGCTTTCTTT.

The J gene is TRBJ1-6, the V gene TRBV2; D not resolved. The germline V gene has CDR1 SNHLY and CDR2 FYNNEI. This CDR3 comprises 13 residues. Trimming shortened V by 0 bases and J by 8 bases, and 5 bases separated the two germline ends. This CDR3 reads CASSEAGYSPLHF. In DNA, the CDR3 is TGTGCCAGCAGTGAAGCAGGTTATTCACCCCTCCACTTT.

This clonotype was detected many times. This chain uses TRBV10-3 with TRBJ1-6; TRBD1 is a possible D gene (5 bases). The germline V gene has CDR1 ENHRY and CDR2 SYGVKD. V was shortened by 9 bases and J by 4 bases, with 10 bases between the two germline ends. This CDR3 contains 13 residues. The CDR3 DNA reads TGTGCCATGAATAGACAGTATAATTCACCCCTCCACTTT. Encoded protein: CAMNRQYNSPLHF.

The chain links TRBV6-1 to TRBJ1-5; D is possibly TRBD1 (6 bases). CDR1 is MNHNS and CDR2 is SASEGT in the germline V gene. The ends were cut back, 0 bases at V and 5 bases at J, with 20 bases in the middle. The CDR3 contains 18 residues. The CDR3 here is CASSEAGGGREGYQPQHF. In nucleotides, the CDR3 is TGTGCCAGCAGTGAAGCCGGGGGGGGCCGGGAAGGGTATCAGCCCCAGCATTTT.

This clonotype has a handful of counts. This CDR3 reads CSARGSGTSGFSYEQYF. The DNA for the CDR3 is TGCAGTGCTAGAGGCTCCGGGACTAGCGGGTTCTCCTACGAGCAGTACTTC. The rearrangement uses TRBV20-1 and TRBJ2-7; 12 nucleotides align to TRBD2. This CDR3 is built from 17 residues. Per germline, CDR1 DFQATT and CDR2 SNEGSKA (reference sequence). Trimming removed 1 base from V and 0 bases from J; junction bases left unmatched: 7.

This clonotype occurred many times. The rearrangement links TRBV10-3 to TRBJ2-2; D uncertain. CDR1 and CDR2 (germline): ENHRY, SYGVKD. There are 15 residues in the CDR3. Trimming took 4 bases from V and 0 from J, leaving 9 bases between them. CDR3 region: CAISGSPSNTGELFF. CDR3 DNA sequence: TGTGCCATCAGTGGCTCGCCCTCGAACACCGGGGAGCTGTTTTTT.

This clonotype turned up a few times. This chain joins TRBV7-9 and TRBJ2-1; TRBD2 matches at 7 bases. The junction had 4 bases not matched to a gene; V was cut back by 0 bases and J by 2 bases. The germline gives CDR1 SEHNR, CDR2 FQNEAQ (reference sequence). The CDR3 runs to 16 residues. This CDR3 reads CASSLAGSGPYNEQFF. CDR3 DNA: TGTGCCAGCAGCTTAGCGGGTAGCGGGCCCTACAATGAGCAGTTCTTC.

This clonotype showed up just a few times. The V and J genes are TRBV21-1 and TRBJ1-5; the D segment call TRBD1 is taken from the table without a DNA check. TRBV21-1 is a pseudogene locus. CDR3 length: 15 amino acids. This CDR3 reads CASSKGNRGNQPQHF. CDR3 DNA: TGTGCCAGCAGCAAAGGCAACAGGGGGAATCAGCCCCAGCATTTT.

V gene TRBV7-2 combines with J gene TRBJ2-7, with 7 bases identical to TRBD2. With 6 bases clipped from V and 0 bases from J, the junction kept 8 bases outside the gene matches. The germline V gene has CDR1 SGHTA and CDR2 FQGNSA. The CDR3 spans 15 residues. This CDR3 reads CASSPSGGDSYEQYF. In nucleotides, the CDR3 is TGTGCCAGCAGTCCTTCGGGGGGAGACTCCTACGAGCAGTACTTC.

This clonotype was recorded many times. Here the CDR3 reads CSAFGGGTERDQPQHF. CDR3 coding DNA: TGCAGTGCTTTCGGTGGCGGGACAGAGAGAGATCAGCCCCAGCATTTT. The V gene is TRBV20-1, the J gene TRBJ1-5, with 7 bases identical to TRBD1. The length of the CDR3 is 16 residues. Trimming took 5 bases from V and 5 from J; bases not matched to a gene: 15. Germline V gene sequence: CDR1 DFQATT, CDR2 SNEGSKA (reference sequence).

The rearrangement uses TRBV3-1 and TRBJ2-7, with D unclear. The germline V and J ends were trimmed by 4 bases and 5 bases, with 9 bases remaining between them. Looked up from germline, CDR1 is LGHDT and CDR2 is YNNKEL (reference sequence). The CDR3 is 12 amino acids. CDR3 in amino acids: CASSLQNDEQYV. The CDR3 DNA follows: TGTGCCAGCAGCCTTCAGAATGACGAGCAGTACGTC.

Many counts were recorded for this clonotype. The chain joins TRBV7-2 to TRBJ2-5, with 11 positions matching TRBD2. In germline, CDR1 is SGHTA, CDR2 FQGNSA. The V gene end was trimmed by 5 bases and the J gene end by 0 bases; junction bases not matched to a gene: 8. This CDR3 has 17 amino acids. The DNA for the CDR3 is TGTGCCAGCAGCCTAACTAGCGGGGGTCCGTACCAAGAGACCCAGTACTTC. Translating it yields CASSLTSGGPYQETQYF.

This clonotype has just a few counts. The chain uses TRBV29-1 and TRBJ1-1; D is possibly TRBD1 (5 bases). The germline CDR1 and CDR2 sequences are SQVTM and ANQGSEA. V lost 4 bases and J 6 bases, leaving 15 bases between the germline ends. This CDR3 is built from 13 residues. The CDR3 DNA reads TGCAGCGTTGGAAGGGGTGGGGATGCTGAAGCTTTCTTT. Encoded protein: CSVGRGGDAEAFF. The full variable domain, with the rest looked up from reference TRBV29-1 and TRBJ1-1, is SAVISQKPSRDICQRGTSLTIQCQVDSQVTMMFWYRQQPGQSLTLIATANQGSEATYESGFVIDKFPISRPNLTFSTLTVSNMSPEDSSIYLCSVGRGGDAEAFFGQGTRLTVV.